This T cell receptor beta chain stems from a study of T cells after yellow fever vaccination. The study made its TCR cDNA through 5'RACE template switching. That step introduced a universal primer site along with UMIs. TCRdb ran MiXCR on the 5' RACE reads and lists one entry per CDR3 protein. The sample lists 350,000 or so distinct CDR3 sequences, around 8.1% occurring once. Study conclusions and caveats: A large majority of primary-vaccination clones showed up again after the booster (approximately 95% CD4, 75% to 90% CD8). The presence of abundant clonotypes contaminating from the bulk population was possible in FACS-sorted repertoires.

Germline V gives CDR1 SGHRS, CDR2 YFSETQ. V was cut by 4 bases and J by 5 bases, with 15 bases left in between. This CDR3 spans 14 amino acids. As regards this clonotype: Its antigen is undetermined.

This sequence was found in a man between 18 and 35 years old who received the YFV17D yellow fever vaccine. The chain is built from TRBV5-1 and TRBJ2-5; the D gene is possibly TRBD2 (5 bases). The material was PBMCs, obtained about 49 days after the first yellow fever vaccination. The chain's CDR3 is CASSPREGGETQYF. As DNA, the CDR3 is TGCGCCAGCAGCCCCAGAGAGGGTGGCGAGACCCAGTACTTC.